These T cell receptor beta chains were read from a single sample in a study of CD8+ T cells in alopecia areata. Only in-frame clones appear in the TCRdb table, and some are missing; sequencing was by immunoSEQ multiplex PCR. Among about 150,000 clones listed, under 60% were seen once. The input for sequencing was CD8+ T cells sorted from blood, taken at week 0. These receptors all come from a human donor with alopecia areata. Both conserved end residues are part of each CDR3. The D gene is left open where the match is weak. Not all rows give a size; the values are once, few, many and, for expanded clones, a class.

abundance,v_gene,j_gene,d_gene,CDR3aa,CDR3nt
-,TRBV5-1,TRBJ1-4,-,CASSLRGANEKLFF,TGCGCCAGCAGCTTAAGGGGCGCTAATGAAAAACTGTTTTTT
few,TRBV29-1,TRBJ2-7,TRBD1,CSVVDRGHEQYF,TGCAGCGTCGTCGACAGGGGGCACGAGCAGTACTTC
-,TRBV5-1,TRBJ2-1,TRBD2,CASSLRPLAGGLYEQFF,TGCGCCAGCAGCTTGAGGCCCCTAGCGGGGGGGCTTTATGAGCAGTTCTTC
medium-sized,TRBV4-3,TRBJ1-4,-,CASSQDRGQNNEKLFF,TGCGCCAGCAGCCAAGATCGAGGGCAGAATAATGAAAAACTGTTTTTT
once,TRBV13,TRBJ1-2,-,CASSFRDLGGYGYTF,TGTGCCAGCAGCTTCCGGGACCTGGGGGGCTATGGCTACACCTTC
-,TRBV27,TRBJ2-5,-,CASSLFYQETQYF,TGTGCCAGCAGTTTATTCTACCAAGAGACCCAGTACTTC
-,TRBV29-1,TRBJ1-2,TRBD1,CSVAGGEDYGYTF,TGCAGCGTTGCAGGGGGCGAAGACTATGGCTACACCTTC
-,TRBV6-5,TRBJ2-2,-,CASSSMTSNTGELFF,TGTGCCAGCAGTTCCATGACAAGTAACACCGGGGAGCTGTTTTTT
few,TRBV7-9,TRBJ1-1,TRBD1,CASSLAQGAHTEAFF,TGTGCCAGCAGCTTAGCGCAGGGGGCGCACACTGAAGCTTTCTTT
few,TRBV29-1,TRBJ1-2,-,CSVVEENFIYGYTF,TGCAGCGTTGTTGAGGAAAACTTTATCTATGGCTACACCTTC
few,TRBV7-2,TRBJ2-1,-,CASSFTYNEQFF,TGTGCCAGCAGCTTCACATACAATGAGCAGTTCTTC
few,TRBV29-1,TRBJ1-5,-,CSVGEDSNQPQHF,TGCAGCGTGGGTGAGGATAGCAATCAGCCCCAGCATTTT
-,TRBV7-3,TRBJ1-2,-,CASSFKSPSKPDYGYTF,TGTGCCAGCAGCTTCAAGTCCCCCAGCAAGCCGGACTATGGCTACACCTTC
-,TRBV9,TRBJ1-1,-,CASSGQNGNTEAFF,TGTGCCAGCAGTGGACAGAATGGGAACACTGAAGCTTTCTTT
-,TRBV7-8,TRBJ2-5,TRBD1,CASSLELNRGQETQYF,TGTGCCAGCAGCTTAGAGTTGAACAGGGGGCAAGAGACCCAGTACTTC
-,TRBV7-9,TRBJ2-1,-,CASSLVGGAHEQFF,TGTGCCAGCAGCTTAGTAGGAGGGGCGCATGAGCAGTTCTTC
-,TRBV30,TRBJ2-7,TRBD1,CAGNQGQGADEQYF,TGTGCCGGAAACCAGGGACAGGGGGCCGACGAGCAGTACTTC
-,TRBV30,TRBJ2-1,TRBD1,CAWRVTGQGYEQFF,TGTGCCTGGAGGGTTACGGGACAGGGCTATGAGCAGTTCTTC
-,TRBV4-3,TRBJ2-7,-,CASSQDFTGYEQYF,TGCGCCAGCAGCCAAGATTTTACAGGCTACGAGCAGTACTTC
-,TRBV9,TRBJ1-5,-,CASSEWDNHQPQHF,TGTGCCAGCAGCGAATGGGACAACCATCAGCCCCAGCATTTT
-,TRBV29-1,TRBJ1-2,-,CSVDFPGHGYTF,TGCAGCGTTGATTTTCCGGGGCACGGCTACACCTTC
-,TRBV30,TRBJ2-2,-,CAWTGFSNTGELFF,TGTGCCTGGACCGGATTTTCGAACACCGGGGAGCTGTTTTTT
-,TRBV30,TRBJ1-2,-,CAWSETGTETNGYTF,TGTGCCTGGAGTGAGACGGGTACAGAGACGAATGGCTACACCTTC
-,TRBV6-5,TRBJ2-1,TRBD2,CASSKTSGLFNEQFF,TGTGCCAGCAGTAAGACTAGCGGGCTGTTCAATGAGCAGTTCTTC
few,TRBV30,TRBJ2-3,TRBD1,CAWKTGYTQYF,TGTGCCTGGAAGACAGGGTATACGCAGTATTTT
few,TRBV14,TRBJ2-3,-,CASSAPGGLNTQYF,TGTGCCAGCAGCGCCCCCGGCGGGCTAAATACGCAGTATTTT
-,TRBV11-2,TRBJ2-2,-,CASSLYSNTGELFF,TGTGCCAGCAGCTTATACTCGAACACCGGGGAGCTGTTTTTT
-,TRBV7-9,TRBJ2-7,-,CASSPPDGSFYEQYF,TGTGCCAGCAGCCCGCCTGATGGTAGTTTCTACGAGCAGTACTTC
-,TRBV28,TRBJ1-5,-,CASSFWRGSNQPQHF,TGTGCCAGCAGTTTCTGGAGGGGCAGCAATCAGCCCCAGCATTTT
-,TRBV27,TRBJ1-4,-,CASRPALINEKLFF,TGTGCCAGCCGACCGGCGCTGATTAATGAAAAACTGTTTTTT
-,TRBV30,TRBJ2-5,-,CAWSVGRGGETQYF,TGTGCCTGGAGTGTAGGAAGGGGCGGCGAGACCCAGTACTTC
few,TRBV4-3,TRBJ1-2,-,CASSQDLGLSYGYTF,TGCGCCAGCAGCCAAGACCTCGGACTCAGCTATGGCTACACCTTC
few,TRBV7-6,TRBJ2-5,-,CASSLAPNGQETQYF,TGTGCCAGCAGCTTAGCGCCCAACGGGCAAGAGACCCAGTACTTC
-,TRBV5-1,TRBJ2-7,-,CASSPASGGAPYEQYF,TGCGCCAGCAGCCCTGCCTCGGGGGGCGCACCCTACGAGCAGTACTTC
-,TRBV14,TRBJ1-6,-,CASSQFAGGRSPLHF,TGTGCCAGCAGCCAATTCGCAGGCGGCCGCTCACCCCTCCACTTT
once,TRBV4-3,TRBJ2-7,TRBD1,CASSQDGPGGAYEQYF,TGCGCCAGCAGCCAAGATGGCCCAGGGGGCGCGTACGAGCAGTACTTC
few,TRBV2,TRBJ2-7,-,CASRVQSRGHEQYF,TGTGCCAGCAGGGTACAGAGCAGGGGACACGAGCAGTACTTC
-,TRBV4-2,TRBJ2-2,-,CASSYNTGELFF,TGTGCCAGCAGCTATAACACCGGGGAGCTGTTTTTT
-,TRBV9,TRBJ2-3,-,CASSPTGSTDTQYF,TGTGCCAGCAGCCCGACGGGGTCCACAGATACGCAGTATTTT
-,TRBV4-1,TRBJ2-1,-,CASSQDLDDEQFF,TGCGCCAGCAGCCAAGATCTAGACGATGAGCAGTTCTTC
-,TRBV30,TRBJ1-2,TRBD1,CAWEGTGGARDGYTF,TGTGCCTGGGAGGGGACAGGGGGCGCCCGGGATGGCTACACCTTC
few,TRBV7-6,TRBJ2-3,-,CASSLSTSTDTQYF,TGTGCCAGCAGCTTATCTACTAGCACAGATACGCAGTATTTT
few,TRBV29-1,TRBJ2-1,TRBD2,CSAPGERGGNEQFF,TGCAGCGCCCCAGGGGAGCGGGGGGGCAATGAGCAGTTCTTC
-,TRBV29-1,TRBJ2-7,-,CSVVGREESYEQYF,TGCAGCGTTGTAGGCAGGGAGGAGTCCTACGAGCAGTACTTC
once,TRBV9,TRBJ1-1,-,CASSVADTEAFF,TGTGCCAGCAGCGTAGCAGACACTGAAGCTTTCTTT
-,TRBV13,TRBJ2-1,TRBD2,CASSLSGGLPNEQFF,TGTGCCAGCAGCCTTAGCGGGGGGCTCCCCAATGAGCAGTTCTTC
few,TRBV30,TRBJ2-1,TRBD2,CAWSVLAGIYNEQFF,TGTGCCTGGAGTGTGCTAGCGGGGATCTACAATGAGCAGTTCTTC
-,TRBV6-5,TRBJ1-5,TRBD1,CASRPGTGGQPQHF,TGTGCCAGCAGACCCGGGACAGGAGGTCAGCCCCAGCATTTT
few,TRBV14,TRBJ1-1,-,CASSQYRTEAFF,TGTGCCAGCAGCCAGTACCGAACTGAAGCTTTCTTT
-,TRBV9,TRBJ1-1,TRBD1,CASSVVPQGARTEAFF,TGTGCCAGCAGCGTAGTACCCCAGGGGGCTCGGACTGAAGCTTTCTTT
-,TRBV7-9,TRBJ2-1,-,CASSPRGGGQSYNEQFF,TGTGCCAGCAGCCCACGTGGGGGGGGCCAGTCCTACAATGAGCAGTTCTTC
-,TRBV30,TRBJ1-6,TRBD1,CALQGARNSPLHF,TGTGCCTTACAGGGGGCCAGAAATTCACCCCTCCACTTT
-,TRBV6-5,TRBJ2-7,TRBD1,CASSPRDRGTYEQYF,TGTGCCAGCAGCCCACGGGACAGGGGGACCTACGAGCAGTACTTC
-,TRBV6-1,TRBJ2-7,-,CASSDAAGQVPYEQYF,TGTGCCAGCAGTGACGCCGCTGGGCAGGTCCCCTACGAGCAGTACTTC
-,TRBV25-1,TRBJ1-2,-,CATPVRPLANYGYTF,TGTGCCACGCCTGTCAGGCCCCTAGCTAACTATGGCTACACCTTC
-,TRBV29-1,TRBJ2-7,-,CSVRLSYEQYF,TGCAGCGTGCGCCTCTCCTACGAGCAGTACTTC
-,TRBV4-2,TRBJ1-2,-,CASSQGSIYGYTF,TGTGCCAGCAGCCAAGGGTCAATTTATGGCTACACCTTC
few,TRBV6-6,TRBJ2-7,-,CASSQLLTTRYEQYF,TGTGCCAGCAGTCAACTGTTAACGACCCGATACGAGCAGTACTTC